This TCR beta chain was observed in a study of T-cell memory formation after mild COVID-19. General observations from the study: What remained unconfirmed was the SARS-CoV-2 specificity of second-wave clones peaking on day 37.

As regards this clonotype: Its antigen is unidentified.

TCRdb ran MiXCR on the 5' RACE reads and lists one entry per CDR3 protein. This table holds a few hundred thousand distinct CDR3 sequences, around a fifth found once. There are 14 residues in the CDR3. Germline CDR1 is MGHRA and CDR2 is YSYEKL. Trimming shortened V by 4 bases and J by 0 bases, and 7 bases separated the two germline ends. This receptor was identified in a man between 18 and 35 years old who had mild COVID-19 (a few samples of this study predate the infection). Cell type and time point are not known. The rearrangement joins TRBV4-1 to TRBJ1-3, with unresolved D. The sample comprised PBMCs or a T cell subset sorted from them (not recorded which). The CDR3 region has the DNA TGCGCCAGCAGCCCGATGGGCTCTGGAAACACCATATATTTT. Translating gives CASSPMGSGNTIYF.